This is a list of T cell receptor beta chains from one sample in a study of blood T cell repertoires in COVID-19. Using immunoSEQ multiplex PCR, the repertoire was profiled, and TCRdb retains in-frame clones only, with some absent. The sample records fewer than 200,000 clones, around 84% being singletons. Sequenced sample: peripheral blood. These receptors all come from a man aged 35-49 years with acute or convalescent COVID-19. The CDR3 runs from the conserved cysteine through the conserved F or W. D genes are given only for firm matches. Clone size is stated in some rows and not others, as once, few, many or a class when expanded.

clone size: few
J gene: TRBJ2-2
D gene: NA
V gene: TRBV18
CDR3 DNA: TGTGCCAGCTCATCTCGACAGATTACCGGGGAGCTGTTTTTT
CDR3 protein: CASSSRQITGELFF

clone size: NA
J gene: TRBJ2-7
D gene: TRBD1
V gene: TRBV12-5
CDR3 DNA: TGTGCTAGTGGTACGGGACAGGGGATTGGCGAGCAGTACTTC
CDR3 protein: CASGTGQGIGEQYF

clone size: few
J gene: TRBJ1-1
D gene: NA
V gene: TRBV29-1
CDR3 DNA: TGCAGCGTTGAAGTTCGGGGCAGGGGAAACACTGAAGCTTTCTTT
CDR3 protein: CSVEVRGRGNTEAFF

clone size: NA
J gene: TRBJ2-5
D gene: NA
V gene: TRBV25-1
CDR3 DNA: TGTGCCAGCAGTCTAGACCAAGAGACCCAGTACTTC
CDR3 protein: CASSLDQETQYF

clone size: few
J gene: TRBJ2-7
D gene: NA
V gene: TRBV27
CDR3 DNA: TGTGCCAGCAGTTTATCGTACACCTACGAGCAGTACTTC
CDR3 protein: CASSLSYTYEQYF

clone size: NA
J gene: TRBJ2-1
D gene: TRBD1
V gene: TRBV9
CDR3 DNA: TGTGCCAGCAGCCCATGGACAGGGTACAATGAGCAGTTCTTC
CDR3 protein: CASSPWTGYNEQFF

clone size: NA
J gene: TRBJ1-5
D gene: NA
V gene: TRBV10-3
CDR3 DNA: TGTGCCATCAGTGGTCGGGGAAACAATCAGCCCCAGCATTTT
CDR3 protein: CAISGRGNNQPQHF

clone size: NA
J gene: TRBJ1-1
D gene: NA
V gene: TRBV2
CDR3 DNA: TGTGCCAGCAGTGCCGCCAGGGGAAAGAACACTGAAGCTTTCTTT
CDR3 protein: CASSAARGKNTEAFF

clone size: once
J gene: TRBJ1-5
D gene: NA
V gene: TRBV5-5
CDR3 DNA: TGTGCCAGCAGCTTGGGAGGATTCAATCAGCCCCAGCATTTT
CDR3 protein: CASSLGGFNQPQHF

clone size: NA
J gene: TRBJ1-1
D gene: NA
V gene: TRBV24-1
CDR3 DNA: TGTGCCACCAGTGATTCCAGGGTGAGGCCTGAAGCTTTCTTT
CDR3 protein: CATSDSRVRPEAFF

clone size: NA
J gene: TRBJ1-5
D gene: TRBD1
V gene: TRBV5-6
CDR3 DNA: TGTGCCAGCAGCTCGACAGGGAATCAGCCCCAGCATTTT
CDR3 protein: CASSSTGNQPQHF

clone size: NA
J gene: TRBJ1-6
D gene: TRBD1
V gene: TRBV7-9
CDR3 DNA: TGTGCCAGCAGCTTACAGGGGGCTATTTCACCCCTCCACTTT
CDR3 protein: CASSLQGAISPLHF

clone size: NA
J gene: TRBJ1-1
D gene: NA
V gene: TRBV5-1
CDR3 DNA: TGCGCCAGCAGCTCCGGGACTGATGGAAAAGCCACTGAAGCTTTCTTT
CDR3 protein: CASSSGTDGKATEAFF

clone size: many
J gene: TRBJ1-6
D gene: NA
V gene: TRBV6-1
CDR3 DNA: TGTGCCAGCAGTGATTATACGAGCTCCTATAATTCACCCCTCCACTTT
CDR3 protein: CASSDYTSSYNSPLHF

clone size: NA
J gene: TRBJ2-7
D gene: TRBD2
V gene: TRBV28
CDR3 DNA: TGTGCCAGCAGTTTAGCGGGAGTTGCCTACGAGCAGTACTTC
CDR3 protein: CASSLAGVAYEQYF

clone size: NA
J gene: TRBJ2-3
D gene: TRBD2
V gene: TRBV6-5
CDR3 DNA: TGTGCCACCAGCGCGGGGGGGCTAGCAGATACGCAGTATTTT
CDR3 protein: CATSAGGLADTQYF